The T cell receptor beta chain under discussion was sequenced for a study of CD8+ T cells in alopecia areata. Study results and limitations: Higher clonality than in normal scalp was seen in lesional scalp, especially alopecia totalis/universalis. With patients, TCR sharing proved less clear than in mice, a difference possibly related to HLA.

On this clone: Its antigen is still unknown.

The ends were cut back, 1 base at V and 0 bases at J, with 7 bases in the middle. CDR1 is GTSNPN and CDR2 is SVGIG in the germline V gene (reference sequence). The CDR3 is made up of 14 amino acids. RNA extraction and reverse transcription yielded cDNA as sequencing template. The table came from immunoSEQ multiplex PCR; TCRdb's copy has only in-frame clones and leaves some out. Counted here are 150,000 to 200,000 clones, about 65% occurring once; the ten biggest clones make up about 1.3%. The treatment: oral pan-JAK inhibitor, 5-10 mg twice daily. The receptor's source is a human donor with alopecia areata. The chain links TRBV30 to TRBJ1-5; D is ambiguous. The sequences come from CD4+ T cells sorted from blood, collected at week 49, from a patient treated with tofacitinib. CDR3 sequence: CAWSEVSSNQPQHF. DNA of the CDR3: TGTGCCTGGAGTGAGGTCAGTAGCAATCAGCCCCAGCATTTT.